This TCR beta chain was captured by sequencing in a study of cytomegalovirus exposure and HLA in healthy donors. Germline V lookup: CDR1 MNHEY, CDR2 SVGAGI. V lost 6 bases to trimming and J lost 7 bases; unmatched junction nucleotides: 6. The CDR3 spans 14 residues. Amplification used 60 Vbeta primers and 13 Jbeta primers. TCRdb's table, derived via immunoSEQ multiplex PCR, lists solely in-frame clones and lacks some. The table includes hundreds of thousands of clones, approximately 80% detected once. This rearrangement joins TRBV6-5 to TRBJ2-2; 9 bases are shared with TRBD1. The origin of this receptor is a boy under 10 years old in good health and CMV-seronegative. Sequences were obtained from PBMCs. For the CDR3, the DNA is TGTGCCAGCAGAGTACAGGGGGCCCTCGGGGAGCTGTTTTTT. Residues: CASRVQGALGELFF.